Each of the 25 T cell receptor beta chains below was sequenced from the same sample in a study of control samples from healthy donors and cancer patients. The repertoire was sequenced with immunoSEQ multiplex PCR; TCRdb's copy has only in-frame clones and lacks some. The sample has about 100,000 clones; 85% are singletons. The sequenced sample was blood. These receptors were obtained from a young man in good health.

The chain is built from TRBV5-1 and TRBJ1-4; 7 bases line up with TRBD1. J was trimmed by 4 bases and V by 4 bases; bases with no gene match: 7. The germline gives CDR1 SGHRS, CDR2 YFSETQ. The CDR3 has 15 amino acids. The DNA of the CDR3 is TGCGCCAGCAGCGCCACAGGGGCTGGTAATGAAAAACTGTTTTTT. Residues: CASSATGAGNEKLFF. The complete variable domain, with remaining parts taken from reference TRBV5-1 and TRBJ1-4, reads KAGVTQTPRYLIKTRGQQVTLSCSPISGHRSVSWYQQTPGQGLQFLFEYFSETQRNKGNFPGRFSGRQFSNSRSEMNVSTLELGDSALYLCASSATGAGNEKLFFGSGTQLSVL.

The chain uses TRBV5-1 and TRBJ2-3; the D gene is possibly TRBD2 (5 bases). Germline V CDR1 and CDR2: SGHRS, YFSETQ. Deletions cut 4 bases from V and 1 base from J, with 13 bases between. There are 15 residues in the CDR3. CDR3 region: CASSPTRVGTDTQYF. The CDR3 bases are TGCGCCAGCAGCCCAACGCGGGTCGGCACAGATACGCAGTATTTT.

V gene TRBV30 combines with J gene TRBJ2-7; D is uncertain. This CDR3 region has 11 residues. Trimming stripped 4 bases from V and 3 bases from J, with 7 bases between. Germline-derived CDR1 and CDR2 are GTSNPN and SVGIG (reference sequence). The CDR3 DNA reads as TGTGCCTGGAAATCCAGCTACGAGCAGTACTTC. It codes for CAWKSSYEQYF.

This clone has just one count. The chain links TRBV10-3 to TRBJ2-7; 11 nucleotides align to TRBD1. Germline CDR1 is ENHRY and CDR2 is SYGVKD. After removal of 5 bases from V and 4 bases from J, the junction contained 4 bases not matched to a gene. This CDR3 is built from 14 residues. The CDR3 DNA is TGTGCCATCAGTCACGGGACAGGGGGATACGAGCAGTACTTC. This sequence encodes CAISHGTGGYEQYF.

The chain joins TRBV5-4 to TRBJ1-1, with D perhaps TRBD1 (5 bases). Looked up from germline, CDR1 is SGHNT and CDR2 is YYREEE (reference sequence). V was cut by 2 bases and J by 4 bases, with 6 bases left in between. The CDR3 is made up of 12 amino acids. The CDR3 here is CASSFDSTEAFF. The CDR3 nucleotides are TGTGCCAGCAGCTTTGACAGCACTGAAGCTTTCTTT.

V is TRBV3-1 (or the pseudogene TRBV3-2) and J is TRBJ1-2; D is unclear. The CDR3 extends over 14 amino acids. Trimming took off 0 bases at V and 4 bases at J, with 9 bases between the two ends. Germline assignment: CDR1 LGHDT and CDR2 YNNKEL (reference sequence). The CDR3 region is CASSQERGFYGYTF. DNA for the CDR3: TGTGCCAGCAGCCAAGAACGCGGCTTCTATGGCTACACCTTC.

This clone came up once. This chain links TRBV7-8 with TRBJ2-7; D is perhaps TRBD1 (6 bases). Germline loops: CDR1 SGHVS, CDR2 FQNEAQ. Trimming took off 4 bases at V and 4 bases at J, with 14 bases between the two ends. The CDR3 is 14 amino acids. The CDR3 region is CASSSTGRRYEQYF. The CDR3 bases are TGTGCCAGCAGCTCAACAGGGAGACGGTACGAGCAGTACTTC.

V gene TRBV29-1 combines with J gene TRBJ1-1, with unresolved D. The CDR3 contains 13 residues. Germline V gene sequence: CDR1 SQVTM, CDR2 ANQGSEA. V lost 4 bases to trimming and J lost 5 bases, with 14 bases between them. The CDR3 spells CSVGVTVGTEAFF. The CDR3 nucleotides are TGCAGCGTTGGCGTGACTGTTGGAACTGAAGCTTTCTTT.

This clone came up a few times. In the same sample, other DNA sequences code for this CDR3. The CDR3 reads CASSPGSSYNEQFF. CDR3 bases: TGTGCCAGCAGCCCCGGGAGCTCCTACAATGAGCAGTTCTTC. The rearrangement links TRBV7-9 to TRBJ2-1; D is possibly TRBD2 (6 bases). Germline V gene sequence: CDR1 SEHNR, CDR2 FQNEAQ (reference sequence). The CDR3 spans 14 residues. The V end was cut by 5 bases, the J end by 0 bases, with 8 bases between.

V is TRBV5-6 and J is TRBJ1-5; the match to TRBD1 covers 7 bases. Germline CDR1 and CDR2: SGHDT and YYEEEE. Losses at the gene ends were 5 bases for V and 4 bases for J; bases not matched to a gene: 6. CDR3 length: 14 amino acids. For the CDR3, the DNA is TGTGCCAGCAGTCGTAGGGGGCGGAATCAGCCCCAGCATTTT. Its protein is CASSRRGRNQPQHF.

V gene TRBV4-1 combines with J gene TRBJ1-1; 8 bases are a match to TRBD1. Germline CDR1 reads MGHRA; CDR2 reads YSYEKL. The CDR3 loop spans 14 amino acids. V lost 5 bases, J lost 3 bases, and 5 bases stayed unmatched. CDR3 DNA sequence: TGCGCCAGCAGCTACAGGGGGGGGGACACTGAAGCTTTCTTT. Translating gives CASSYRGGDTEAFF.

The chain uses TRBV6-1 and TRBJ1-4; D is possibly TRBD1 (6 bases). Between the trimmed V and J ends, which lost 1 base and 7 bases, there was a span of 13 bases. The CDR3 length is 15 residues. Germline CDR1 is MNHNS and CDR2 is SASEGT. The CDR3 sequence: CASSEVGGEAEKLFF. Here the CDR3 DNA reads TGTGCCAGCAGTGAAGTAGGGGGGGAGGCTGAAAAACTGTTTTTT.

The gene calls are TRBV5-5 and TRBJ2-7; D might be TRBD2 (5 bases). With 0 bases removed from V and 0 bases from J, the gap between germline ends came to 10 bases. The CDR3 consists of 15 residues. The germline V gene has CDR1 SGHKS and CDR2 YYEKEE (reference sequence). CDR3 sequence (DNA): TGTGCCAGCAGCTTGGCCGGGGAGAGCTCCTACGAGCAGTACTTC. It specifies CASSLAGESSYEQYF.

This chain joins TRBV18 and TRBJ1-5; a possible D gene is TRBD1 (6 bases). V lost 2 bases, J lost 7 bases, and 6 bases lay in between. Germline-derived CDR1 and CDR2 are KGHSH and LQKENI. The CDR3 runs 12 residues. In DNA, the CDR3 is TGTGCCAGCTCACCAGGGGGCCAGCCCCAGCATTTT. Protein sequence: CASSPGGQPQHF.

This chain connects TRBV14 to TRBJ1-4, with D possibly TRBD1 on 5 matching bases. In germline, CDR1 is SGHDN, CDR2 FVKESK. V gave up 3 bases and J gave up 6 bases, with 14 bases separating them. This CDR3 contains 15 residues. The CDR3 nucleotides read TGTGCCAGCAGCCAGGCCGCAGTGGGGGATGAAAAACTGTTTTTT. It is translated as CASSQAAVGDEKLFF.

The J gene is TRBJ1-1, the V gene TRBV6-5, with unresolved D. This CDR3 is built from 12 residues. V lost 10 bases and J lost 4, with 13 bases in between. The V gene's germline CDR1 is MNHEY and CDR2 SVGAGI. CDR3 nucleotides: TGTGCCACCCAGCAGGACGGCACTGAAGCTTTCTTT. It translates to CATQQDGTEAFF.

This sequence joins TRBV10-3 and TRBJ2-3; TRBD1 agrees at 10 bases. Germline CDR1 ENHRY, CDR2 SYGVKD. The CDR3 sequence is 15 residues long. V gave up 4 bases and J gave up 4 bases; unmatched junction bases: 5. The CDR3 here is CAISGAGQGPDTQYF. In nucleotides, the CDR3 is TGTGCCATCAGTGGGGCGGGACAGGGGCCAGATACGCAGTATTTT.

This sequence joins TRBV28 and TRBJ1-1; D unclear. V was pared by 1 base and J by 6 bases, with 6 bases between. The CDR3 is 12 residues long. Germline CDR1 MDHEN, CDR2 SYDVKM. The CDR3 loop reads CASSLSHSEAFF. The DNA for the CDR3 is TGTGCCAGCAGTTTATCTCACTCTGAAGCTTTCTTT.

The chain couples TRBV7-3 to TRBJ2-1; tentative D call: TRBD1 (7 bases). The germline gives CDR1 SGHTA, CDR2 FQGTGA. V was clipped by 2 bases and J by 5 bases, with 13 bases between them. The length of the CDR3 is 15 residues. The CDR3 spells CASSLAGGLDNEQFF. In DNA form, the CDR3 reads TGTGCCAGCAGCTTAGCAGGGGGACTCGACAATGAGCAGTTCTTC.

The rearrangement joins TRBV28 to TRBJ2-1, with D possibly TRBD1 on 5 matching bases. Germline lookup yields CDR1 MDHEN and CDR2 SYDVKM. The V end was cut by 5 bases, the J end by 11 bases, with 10 bases between. The CDR3 has 11 residues. CDR3 protein: CASSRVGQQFF. As DNA, the CDR3 is TGTGCCAGCAGTCGAGTGGGGCAGCAGTTCTTC.

V usage is TRBV15 and J usage is TRBJ1-2, with D tentatively TRBD1 (6 bases). The CDR3 runs 16 residues. Germline lookup yields CDR1 LNHNV and CDR2 YYDKDF (reference sequence). V shed 0 bases and J shed 6 bases, with 17 bases lying between them. The CDR3 bases are TGTGCCACCAGCAGAGAAAATTCGGGGGGCGCCCATGGCTACACCTTC. This codes for CATSRENSGGAHGYTF.

This chain joins TRBV5-1 and TRBJ1-2; 9 bases fit TRBD1. Trimming cost V 0 bases and J 5 bases; bases outside gene matches: 5. This CDR3 has 15 residues. Germline lookup yields CDR1 SGHRS and CDR2 YFSETQ. The DNA for the CDR3 is TGCGCCAGCAGCTTGGAGACAGGGGGAGGGTATGGCTACACCTTC. Protein product: CASSLETGGGYGYTF.

The chain combines TRBV6-5 with TRBJ1-6; 8 bases map to TRBD1. Germline trimming cut 2 bases from V and 9 bases from J; bases unmatched to any gene: 6. The CDR3 runs 15 residues. Germline CDR1 MNHEY, CDR2 SVGAGI. The CDR3 region has the DNA TGTGCCAGCAGTTACACTACAGGGGGGGGTTCACCCCTCCACTTT. As protein: CASSYTTGGGSPLHF.

This clone appeared once. The CDR3 region has the DNA TGTGCCAGCAGTTACCAGGTGGGGAACACTGAAGCTTTCTTT. Translated, it gives CASSYQVGNTEAFF. J is TRBJ1-1 and V is TRBV6-5; D unresolved. The CDR3 length is 14 residues. The germline V and J ends were trimmed by 2 bases and 1 base, with 8 bases remaining between them. Germline V gene data show CDR1 as MNHEY and CDR2 as SVGAGI.

This clone was found a few times. The chain carries TRBV7-8 and TRBJ2-1, with no clear D. Germline assignment: CDR1 SGHVS and CDR2 FQNEAQ. V lost 5 bases to trimming and J lost 8 bases, with 19 bases between them. The CDR3 is made up of 15 amino acids. As DNA, the CDR3 is TGTGCCAGCAGCGCCGCCGGGTCCTTAGGCGATGAGCAGTTCTTC. Translated: CASSAAGSLGDEQFF.